This T cell receptor beta chain emerged from a study of T cells in narcolepsy. V was pared by 5 bases and J by 2 bases, with 6 bases of the junction left unmatched. Germline CDR1 is SQVTM and CDR2 is ANQGSEA. The CDR3 spans 14 residues. With respect to this clone: The antigen is not known.

General observations from the study: Autoreactive HCRT-specific and TRIB2-specific clonotypes were marked in same-patient CSF-versus-blood CD4+ comparisons. Some memory CD4+ repertoires had no autoreactive clone sequences.

TCRdb keeps only in-frame clones here, not all; method: immunoSEQ multiplex PCR. The table shows about 27,000 clones, with more than 65% occurring only once. Sequenced input: memory (CD45RA-) CD4+ T cells from blood. The chain links TRBV29-1 to TRBJ2-1; 7 bases map to TRBD1. The sequence came from a human donor in good health. CDR3 in amino acids: CSVPRDRAYNEQFF. In DNA form, the CDR3 reads TGCAGCGTTCCCCGGGACAGAGCCTACAATGAGCAGTTCTTC.